The 5 T cell receptor beta chains given below trace back to one sample, sequenced in a study of blood T cell repertoires in COVID-19 (dated by TCRdb to the early 2020s). Library creation used the immunoSEQ multiplex PCR assay. TCRdb obtained this table from immuneACCESS and retained in-frame rearrangements with V and J assigned. These tables miss some clones; where compared with another copy, unresolved V genes account for less than half of the shortfall, and the remainder is unexplained. The sample has tens of thousands of clones on record, approximately 78% of them singletons. About 6% of the sample is taken by the ten largest. The sample taken for sequencing was peripheral blood. The receptors derive from a human donor in a cohort sampled during active or convalescent COVID-19.

This clone was picked up one time. The chain uses TRBV6-6 and TRBJ1-1, with D unclear. The CDR3 has 15 amino acids. Germline loops: CDR1 MNHNY, CDR2 SVGAGI (reference sequence). V lost 2 bases, J lost 10 bases, and 20 bases lay in between. CDR3 DNA sequence: TGTGCCAGCAGTTACCCCTGGGTAGGTCTGACGGGAGCTTTCTTT. Its protein is CASSYPWVGLTGAFF.

This chain uses TRBV5-4 with TRBJ2-1, with 7 bases identical to TRBD1. Germline values: CDR1 SGHNT, CDR2 YYREEE (reference sequence). J gave up 6 bases and V 1 base, and 1 base lay outside the gene matches. The CDR3 is made up of 13 amino acids. The CDR3, as DNA: TGTGCCAGCAGCTTGTCAGGGGGCAATGAGCAGTTCTTC. It codes for CASSLSGGNEQFF. Based on the CDR3 plus reference TRBV5-4 and TRBJ2-1, the full variable domain is ETGVTQSPTHLIKTRGQQVTLRCSSQSGHNTVSWYQQALGQGPQFIFQYYREEENGRGNFPPRFSGLQFPNYSSELNVNALELDDSALYLCASSLSGGNEQFFGPGTRLTVL.

V gene TRBV9 combines with J gene TRBJ2-3; 9 bases are shared with TRBD2. Germline CDR1 and CDR2: SGDLS and YYNGEE. The J segment lost 1 base and the V segment lost 5 bases, leaving 5 bases of the junction unmatched. The CDR3 totals 15 residues. DNA for the CDR3: TGTGCCAGCAGTCCGGGACTAGCTGGCACAGATACGCAGTATTTT. It specifies CASSPGLAGTDTQYF.

This chain connects TRBV7-9 to TRBJ1-1, with D maybe TRBD1 (6 bases). The V gene's germline CDR1 is SEHNR and CDR2 FQNEAQ (reference sequence). V shed 1 base and J shed 7 bases, with 19 bases lying between them. CDR3 length equals 16 residues. The CDR3 bases are TGTGCCAGCAGCTTAGTTCGTCCCTCAGGGGCGGGTGAAGCTTTCTTT. It translates to CASSLVRPSGAGEAFF.

The sample holds a few counts of this clone. The J gene is TRBJ1-6, the V gene TRBV4-3; no definite D call. Trimming took 4 bases from V and 5 from J, leaving 9 bases between them. Germline lookup yields CDR1 LGHNA and CDR2 YSLEER. The CDR3 is 14 amino acids. CDR3 bases: TGCGCCAGCAGCCTGGCCAGTAATAATTCACCCCTCCACTTT. Protein sequence: CASSLASNNSPLHF.